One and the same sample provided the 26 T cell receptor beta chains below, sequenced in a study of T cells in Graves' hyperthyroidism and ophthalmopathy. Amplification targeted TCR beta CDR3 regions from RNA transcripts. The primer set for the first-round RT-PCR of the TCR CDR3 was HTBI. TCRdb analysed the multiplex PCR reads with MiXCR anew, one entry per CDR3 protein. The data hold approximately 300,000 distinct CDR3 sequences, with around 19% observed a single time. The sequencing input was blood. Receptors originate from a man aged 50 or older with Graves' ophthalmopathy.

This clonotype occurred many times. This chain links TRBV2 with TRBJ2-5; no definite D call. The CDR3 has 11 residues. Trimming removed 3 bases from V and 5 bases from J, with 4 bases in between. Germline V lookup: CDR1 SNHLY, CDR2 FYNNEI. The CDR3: CASSEGETQYF. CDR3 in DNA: TGTGCCAGCAGTGAGGGGGAGACCCAGTACTTC. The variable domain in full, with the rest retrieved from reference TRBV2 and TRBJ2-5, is EPEVTQTPSHQVTQMGQEVILRCVPISNHLYFYWYRQILGQKVEFLVSFYNNEISEKSEIFDDQFSVERPDGSNFTLKIRSTKLEDSAMYFCASSEGETQYFGPGTRLLVL.

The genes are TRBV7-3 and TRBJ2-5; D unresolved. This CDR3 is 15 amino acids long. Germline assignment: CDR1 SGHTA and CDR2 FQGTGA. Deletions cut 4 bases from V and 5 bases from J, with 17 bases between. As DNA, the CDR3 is TGTGCCAGCAGCTCGACTGGCAGCTCCAGGGAGACCCAGTACTTC. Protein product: CASSSTGSSRETQYF.

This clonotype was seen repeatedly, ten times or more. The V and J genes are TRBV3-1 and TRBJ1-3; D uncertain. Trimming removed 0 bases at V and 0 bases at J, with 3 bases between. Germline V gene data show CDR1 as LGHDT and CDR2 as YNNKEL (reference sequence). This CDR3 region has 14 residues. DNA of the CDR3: TGTGCCAGCAGCCAAGAGATCTCTGGAAACACCATATATTTT. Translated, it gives CASSQEISGNTIYF.

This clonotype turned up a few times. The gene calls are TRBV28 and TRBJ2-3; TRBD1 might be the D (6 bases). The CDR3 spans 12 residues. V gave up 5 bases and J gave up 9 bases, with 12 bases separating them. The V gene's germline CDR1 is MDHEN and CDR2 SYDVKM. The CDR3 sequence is CASSAGASTQYF. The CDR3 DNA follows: TGTGCCAGCAGTGCAGGGGCTTCGACGCAGTATTTT.

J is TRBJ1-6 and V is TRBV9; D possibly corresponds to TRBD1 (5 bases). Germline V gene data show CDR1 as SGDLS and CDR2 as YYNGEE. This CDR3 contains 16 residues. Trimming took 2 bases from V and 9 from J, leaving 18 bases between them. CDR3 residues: CASSVEESGRASPLHF. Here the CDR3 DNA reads TGTGCCAGCAGCGTTGAGGAGTCGGGCAGGGCTTCACCCCTCCACTTT.

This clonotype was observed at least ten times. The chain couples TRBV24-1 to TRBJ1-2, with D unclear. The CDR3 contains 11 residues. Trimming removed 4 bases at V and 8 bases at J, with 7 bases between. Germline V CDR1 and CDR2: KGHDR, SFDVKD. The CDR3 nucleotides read TGTGCCACCAGTGAGGGGAGCGGCTACACCTTC. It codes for CATSEGSGYTF.

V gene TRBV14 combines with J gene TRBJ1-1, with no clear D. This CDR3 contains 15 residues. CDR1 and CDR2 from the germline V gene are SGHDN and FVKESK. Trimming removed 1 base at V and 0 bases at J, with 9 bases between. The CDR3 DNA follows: TGTGCCAGCAGCCAAGGCGGGAACATGAACACTGAAGCTTTCTTT. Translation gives CASSQGGNMNTEAFF. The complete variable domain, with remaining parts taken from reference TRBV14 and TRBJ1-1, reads EAGVTQFPSHSVIEKGQTVTLRCDPISGHDNLYWYRRVMGKEIKFLLHFVKESKQDESGMPNNRFLAERTGGTYSTLKVQPAELEDSGVYFCASSQGGNMNTEAFFGQGTRLTVV.

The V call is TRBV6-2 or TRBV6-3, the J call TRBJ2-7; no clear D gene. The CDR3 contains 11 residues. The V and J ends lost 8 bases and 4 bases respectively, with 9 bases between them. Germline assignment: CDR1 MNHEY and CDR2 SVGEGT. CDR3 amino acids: CASALLYEQYF. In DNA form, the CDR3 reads TGTGCCAGCGCTTTACTGTACGAGCAGTACTTC.

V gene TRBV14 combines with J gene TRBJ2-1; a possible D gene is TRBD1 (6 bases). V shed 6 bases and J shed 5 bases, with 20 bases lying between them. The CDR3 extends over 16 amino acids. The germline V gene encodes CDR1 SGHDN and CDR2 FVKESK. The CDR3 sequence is CASSPTWQGRNNEQFF. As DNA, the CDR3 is TGTGCCAGCAGTCCTACATGGCAGGGGCGAAACAATGAGCAGTTCTTC.

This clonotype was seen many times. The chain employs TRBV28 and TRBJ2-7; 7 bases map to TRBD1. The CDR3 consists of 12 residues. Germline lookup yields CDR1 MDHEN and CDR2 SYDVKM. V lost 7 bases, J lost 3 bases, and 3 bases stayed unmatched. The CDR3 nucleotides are TGTGCCAGCACGGGACAGAACTACGAGCAGTACTTC. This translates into CASTGQNYEQYF.

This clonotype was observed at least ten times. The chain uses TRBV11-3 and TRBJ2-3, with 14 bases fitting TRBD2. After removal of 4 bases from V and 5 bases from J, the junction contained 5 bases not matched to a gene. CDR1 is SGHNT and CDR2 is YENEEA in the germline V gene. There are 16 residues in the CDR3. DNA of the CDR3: TGTGCCAGCAGCTCAGGACTAGCGGGAGGTGAAGATACGCAGTATTTT. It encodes CASSSGLAGGEDTQYF.

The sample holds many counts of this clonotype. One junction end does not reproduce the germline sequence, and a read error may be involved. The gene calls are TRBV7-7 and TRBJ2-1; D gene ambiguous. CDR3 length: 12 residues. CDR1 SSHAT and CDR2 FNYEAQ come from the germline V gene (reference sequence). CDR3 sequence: CASSLGVGEQFF. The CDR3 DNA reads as TGTGCTAGCAGCTTAGGTGTAGGTGAGCAGTTCTTC.

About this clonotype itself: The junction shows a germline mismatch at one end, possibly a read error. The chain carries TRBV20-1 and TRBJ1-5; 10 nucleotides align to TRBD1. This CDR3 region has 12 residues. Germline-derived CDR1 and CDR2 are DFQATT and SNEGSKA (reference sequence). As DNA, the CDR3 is TGCAGTGCGGACAGGGGGGATCAGCCCCGGCATTTT. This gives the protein CSADRGDQPRHF.

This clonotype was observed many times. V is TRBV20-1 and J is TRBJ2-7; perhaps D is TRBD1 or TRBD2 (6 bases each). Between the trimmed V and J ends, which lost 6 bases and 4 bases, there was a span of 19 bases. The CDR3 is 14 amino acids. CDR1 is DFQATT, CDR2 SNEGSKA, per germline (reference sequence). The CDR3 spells CSASRGASYYEQYF. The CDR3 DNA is TGCAGTGCCTCAAGGGGGGCCTCCTATTACGAGCAGTACTTC.

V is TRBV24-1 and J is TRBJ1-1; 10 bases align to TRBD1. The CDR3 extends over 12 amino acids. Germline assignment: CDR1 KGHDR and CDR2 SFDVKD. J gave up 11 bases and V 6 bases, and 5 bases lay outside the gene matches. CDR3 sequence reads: CATSPGTGDAFF. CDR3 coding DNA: TGTGCCACCAGTCCGGGGACAGGGGACGCTTTCTTT.

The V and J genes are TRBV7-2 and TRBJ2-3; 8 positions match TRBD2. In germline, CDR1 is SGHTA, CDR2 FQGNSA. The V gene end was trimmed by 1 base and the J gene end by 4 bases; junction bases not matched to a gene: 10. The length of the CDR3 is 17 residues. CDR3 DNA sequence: TGTGCCAGCAGCTTAGTTCCAAGCGGGAGATGGGCAGATACGCAGTATTTT. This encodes CASSLVPSGRWADTQYF. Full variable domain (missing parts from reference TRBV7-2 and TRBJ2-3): GAGVSQSPSNKVTEKGKDVELRCDPISGHTALYWYRQSLGQGLEFLIYFQGNSAPDKSGLPSDRFSAERTGGSVSTLTIQRTQQEDSAVYLCASSLVPSGRWADTQYFGPGTRLTVL.

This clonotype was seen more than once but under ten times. The CDR3 is CASSLRTRSNNEQFF. CDR3 sequence (DNA): TGTGCCAGCAGCTTACGGACGCGGTCCAACAATGAGCAGTTCTTC. V is TRBV7-2 and J is TRBJ2-1; D not certain. Trimming removed 2 bases at V and 5 bases at J, with 13 bases between. The length of the CDR3 is 15 residues. The V gene's germline CDR1 is SGHTA and CDR2 FQGNSA.

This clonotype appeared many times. This chain's CDR3 is CAASGFQETQYF. The DNA of the CDR3 is TGTGCTGCTAGCGGATTCCAAGAGACCCAGTACTTC. The rearrangement links TRBV2 to TRBJ2-5; TRBD2 agrees at 7 bases. The CDR3 is made up of 12 amino acids. CDR1 is SNHLY and CDR2 is FYNNEI in the germline V gene. The entire variable domain, with the rest obtained from reference TRBV2 and TRBJ2-5, is as follows: EPEVTQTPSHQVTQMGQEVILRCVPISNHLYFYWYRQILGQKVEFLVSFYNNEISEKSEIFDDQFSVERPDGSNFTLKIRSTKLEDSAMYFCAASGFQETQYFGPGTRLLVL.

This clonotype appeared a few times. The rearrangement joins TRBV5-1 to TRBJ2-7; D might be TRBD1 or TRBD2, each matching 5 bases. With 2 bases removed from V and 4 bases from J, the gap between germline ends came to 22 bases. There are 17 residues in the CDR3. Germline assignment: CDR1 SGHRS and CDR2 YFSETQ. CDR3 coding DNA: TGCGCCAGCAGCTTCGCTCTATCTGGGACGGCGCCTTACGAGCAGTACTTC. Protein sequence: CASSFALSGTAPYEQYF.

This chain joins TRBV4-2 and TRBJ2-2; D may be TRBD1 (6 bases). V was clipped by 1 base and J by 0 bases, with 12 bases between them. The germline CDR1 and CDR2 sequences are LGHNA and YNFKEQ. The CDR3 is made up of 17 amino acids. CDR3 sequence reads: CASSQGPRGANTGELFF. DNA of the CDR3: TGTGCCAGCAGCCAAGGACCCAGGGGTGCGAACACCGGGGAGCTGTTTTTT.

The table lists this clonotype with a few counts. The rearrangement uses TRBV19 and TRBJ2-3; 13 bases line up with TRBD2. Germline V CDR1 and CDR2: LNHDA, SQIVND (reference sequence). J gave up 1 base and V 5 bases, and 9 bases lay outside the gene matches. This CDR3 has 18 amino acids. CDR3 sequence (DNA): TGTGCCAGTAGTCCAGGGACTAGCGGGATACGCGGCACAGATACGCAGTATTTT. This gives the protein CASSPGTSGIRGTDTQYF.

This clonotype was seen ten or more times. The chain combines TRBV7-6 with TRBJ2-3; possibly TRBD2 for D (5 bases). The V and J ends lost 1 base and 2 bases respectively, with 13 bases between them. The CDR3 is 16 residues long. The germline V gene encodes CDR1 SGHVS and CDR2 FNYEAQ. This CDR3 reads CASSLEGAGYTDTQYF. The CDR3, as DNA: TGTGCCAGCAGCTTAGAGGGTGCGGGTTACACAGATACGCAGTATTTT. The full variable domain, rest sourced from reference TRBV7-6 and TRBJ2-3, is GAGVSQSPRYKVTKRGQDVALRCDPISGHVSLYWYRQALGQGPEFLTYFNYEAQQDKSGLPNDRFSAERPEGSISTLTIQRTEQRDSAMYRCASSLEGAGYTDTQYFGPGTRLTVL.

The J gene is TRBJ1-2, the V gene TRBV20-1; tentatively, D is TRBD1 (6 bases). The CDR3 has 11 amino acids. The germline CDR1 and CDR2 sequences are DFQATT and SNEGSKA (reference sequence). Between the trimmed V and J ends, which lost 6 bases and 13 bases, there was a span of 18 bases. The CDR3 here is CSAQGDKDLTF. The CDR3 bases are TGCAGTGCCCAAGGGGACAAGGACCTCACCTTC.

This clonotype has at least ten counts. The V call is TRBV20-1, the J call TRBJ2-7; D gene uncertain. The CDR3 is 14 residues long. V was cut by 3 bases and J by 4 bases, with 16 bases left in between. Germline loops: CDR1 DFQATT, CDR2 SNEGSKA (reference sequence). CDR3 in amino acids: CSASLPWQTYEQYF. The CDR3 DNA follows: TGCAGTGCTAGCTTGCCTTGGCAGACATACGAGCAGTACTTC.

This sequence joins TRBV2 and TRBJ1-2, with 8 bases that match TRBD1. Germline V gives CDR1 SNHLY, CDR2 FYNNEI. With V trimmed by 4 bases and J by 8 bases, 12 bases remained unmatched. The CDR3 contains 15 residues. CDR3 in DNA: TGTGCCAGCAGTGCGGACAGGGCTCTGTTCGTGGGCTACACCTTC. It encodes CASSADRALFVGYTF. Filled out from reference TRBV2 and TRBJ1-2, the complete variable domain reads EPEVTQTPSHQVTQMGQEVILRCVPISNHLYFYWYRQILGQKVEFLVSFYNNEISEKSEIFDDQFSVERPDGSNFTLKIRSTKLEDSAMYFCASSADRALFVGYTFGSGTRLTVV.

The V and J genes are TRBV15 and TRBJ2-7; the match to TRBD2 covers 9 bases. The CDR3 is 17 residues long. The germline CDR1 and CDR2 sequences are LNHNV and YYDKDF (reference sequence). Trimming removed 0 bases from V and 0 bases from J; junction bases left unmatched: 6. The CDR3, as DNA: TGTGCCACCAGCAGAGATGGGCTAGCGGGAACCTCCTACGAGCAGTACTTC. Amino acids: CATSRDGLAGTSYEQYF.